This T cell receptor (beta chain) is from a study of post-analysis software for immune sequencing data. Broader study findings: Normalized Chao1 diversity was significantly lower in multiple sclerosis patients than in controls. Roughly 5 TRBV segments were significantly more frequent in patients than in controls. TRBV5-6, TRBV5-1 and TRBV20-1 were among these segments. Pronounced co-clustering by F measure was evident among identically batched samples.

Tagging with unique molecular identifiers was a feature of the TCR beta cDNA libraries. Roughly 500,000 cDNA molecules were obtained from about 0.98 to 11 million T cells. TCRdb reprocessed the PCR reads via MiXCR and lists one record per CDR3 protein. The sample lists approximately 730,000 distinct CDR3 sequences, 25% to 30% occurring once. Points on this clonotype: Its antigen is undetermined.

Trimming shortened V by 1 base and J by 13 bases, and 18 bases separated the two germline ends. Per the germline V gene, CDR1 is SGHDT and CDR2 is YYEEEE. The CDR3 has 14 residues. The chain recombines TRBV5-6 with TRBJ2-4, with D tentatively TRBD1 (6 bases). The sample consisted of blood. This clonotype was sampled from a girl aged 10 to 17 with multiple sclerosis. The CDR3 DNA reads TGTGCCAGCAGCTTGAAGGACAGCCCCTGGGAGCAGTACTTC. Translation gives CASSLKDSPWEQYF.